The sequence of this T cell receptor (beta chain) was determined in a study of radiation and T cells in renal cell carcinoma (dated by TCRdb to 2019 to 2021). In the study overall: The samples were drawn from a clinical trial, where primary renal cell carcinomas were treated with 15 Gy of stereotactic body radiation therapy and then removed by nephrectomy 4 weeks afterward. In total, 50 or so samples, comprising roughly 25 tumors and around 27 peripheral blood samples, were subjected to TCR beta sequencing. Across all 50 or so samples, 4,016,671 unique CDR3 nucleotide sequences, encoding 2,658,974 unique CDR3 amino acid sequences, were identified. The research as a whole found: Tracking of blood repertoire dynamics stopped at around 4 weeks after treatment, with no follow-up past that point. In blood, the top tumor clonotypes increased between baseline and 2 weeks post-radiation and then shrank by 4 weeks, which suggests that tumor-resident clones expanded only transiently. Because pretreatment tumor biopsies were not available, the baseline intratumoral presence of clonotypes could not be determined. The single-armed trial design could not address effects of radiation dose or scheduling on the TCR repertoire.

Following the manufacturer's recommendations, the immunoSEQ kit was used to generate TCR beta libraries from genomic DNA. To prepare the libraries, a first multiplex PCR with proprietary primers was run, followed by a second PCR that added unique barcodes, and a bead cleanup was done after each round. Each sample batch included a kit-provided positive control reaction and a negative control reaction. The final libraries were assessed on an Agilent 4200 TapeStation D1000 ScreenTape, pooled by volume, and quantified by qPCR. Sequencing was performed on an Illumina NextSeq500 using a MidOutput 150-cycle cartridge, with 156 Read1 cycles, 15 Index1 cycles, and the kit custom primers. The pooled library was loaded at 0.8 to 1 pM with a roughly 20% PhiX control spike-in. The published analysis was carried out like this. The vendor-processed data were analyzed in R, and a clonotype was defined as all T cells that share the same CDR3 nucleotide sequence. For clone abundance analyses, frequencies were normalized to the 10,000 most abundant clones in each sample. Public T cell clones, which averaged fewer than five per sample, were excluded before analysis. Tumor-enriched and baseline blood-enriched clonotypes were defined by at least a 32-fold difference in abundance between compartments. A beta-binomial differential abundance model was used to identify clonotypes that were expanded or contracted between blood time points. Similarity between tumor and blood repertoires was quantified using the Baroni-Urbani and Buser coefficient, and groups were compared with two-tailed Wilcoxon tests in R. In its TCRdb copy, this immuneACCESS table keeps in-frame sequences only and misses some clones. Where compared with another copy, unresolved V genes explain less than half of these, and the others have no known cause. The DNA was the basis for D and trimming; V, J and clone size are from that table. The sample profile shows approximately 63,000 clones; over 70% of them were found once. Approximately 6.8% of the sample is taken by the ten largest.

CDR3 length: 11 amino acids, cysteine to phenylalanine. This entry keeps only the CDR3 DNA: 33 bases, framed from base 1. From a lookup of the germline V gene (reference sequence), CDR1 and CDR2 are DFQATT and SNEGSKA. After removal of 5 bases from V and 4 bases from J, the junction retains 0 bases not matched to a gene. Read against the paper, the sample's time point label means: baseline pretreatment blood. In the paper's terms, the treatment or condition label means: 15 Gy SBRT to primary tumor, nephrectomy 4 weeks later. Serial peripheral blood from radiation-treated patients was sampled at baseline, 2 weeks and 4 weeks after SBRT to track tumor-enriched clonotypes. Every patient's renal cell carcinoma showed clear cell pathology. The QIAamp DNA Blood Mini Kit (Qiagen) was used to prepare genomic DNA for TCR sequencing. The analyses included only samples that passed all quality control checks.

Worth noting for this clone: The clone's antigen remains unknown. No per-base quality is available; no much larger clone lies one base away.

The chain is assembled from TRBV20-1 and TRBJ2-5; TRBD1 fits 8 bases in the junction. The input for sequencing was blood, taken from a patient whose treatment included radiotherapy and nephrectomy. This sequence originates from a man in his 60s with renal cell carcinoma. The CDR3 in this case is CSAGQGETQYF. The DNA sequence is given as TGCAGTGCTGGACAGGGAGAGACCCAGTACTTC.